Below are 4 T cell receptor beta chains sequenced from a single sample in a study of blood T cells in healthy people across ages. A J-beta primer mix and a sample-barcoded 5' primer were used in a second PCR of roughly 7 to 12 cycles. TCRdb processed the 5' RACE reads anew with MiXCR; each CDR3 protein has one entry. The table includes about 800,000 distinct CDR3 sequences, 58% detected once. Sequences were obtained from blood. The receptor set was obtained from a man aged 30 to 39 in good health.

This clonotype appeared a few times. The genes are TRBV3-1 and TRBJ1-2, with a weak D call TRBD1 (5 bases). V shed 3 bases and J shed 8 bases, with 16 bases lying between them. Germline V CDR1 and CDR2: LGHDT, YNNKEL (reference sequence). This CDR3 contains 14 residues. In nucleotides, the CDR3 is TGTGCCAGCAGCCATGCGAGGGGTGCTCGCGGCTACACCTTC. Translated, it gives CASSHARGARGYTF.

The chain has TRBV7-2 and TRBJ2-5, with 8 bases identical to TRBD1. The DNA end lines up better with TRBJ2-7; the J call may be wrong. This CDR3 has 15 residues. Germline values: CDR1 SGHTA, CDR2 FQGNSA. The CDR3 DNA sequence: TGTGCCAGCAGCTTCAGACAGGGGCGAAACTACGAGCAGTACTTC. It encodes CASSFRQGRNYEQYF.

The CDR3 region is CAINSQSGNTEAFF. The CDR3 coding sequence is TGTGCCATCAATTCCCAGTCGGGTAACACTGAAGCTTTCTTT. The chain uses TRBV10-3 and TRBJ1-1; D is undetermined. The ends were cut back, 7 bases at V and 2 bases at J, with 14 bases in the middle. The CDR3 has 14 amino acids. In germline, CDR1 is ENHRY, CDR2 SYGVKD.

Points on this clonotype: The junction differs from germline at one of its ends, possibly a read error. The rearrangement uses TRBV10-3 and TRBJ1-2; 11 positions agree with TRBD1. CDR1 and CDR2 (germline): ENHRY, SYGVKD. The CDR3 covers 15 residues. CDR3 amino acids: CAISREGDRGNGCTF. The CDR3 DNA is TGTGCCATCAGCCGGGAGGGGGACAGGGGGAATGGCTGCACCTTC.